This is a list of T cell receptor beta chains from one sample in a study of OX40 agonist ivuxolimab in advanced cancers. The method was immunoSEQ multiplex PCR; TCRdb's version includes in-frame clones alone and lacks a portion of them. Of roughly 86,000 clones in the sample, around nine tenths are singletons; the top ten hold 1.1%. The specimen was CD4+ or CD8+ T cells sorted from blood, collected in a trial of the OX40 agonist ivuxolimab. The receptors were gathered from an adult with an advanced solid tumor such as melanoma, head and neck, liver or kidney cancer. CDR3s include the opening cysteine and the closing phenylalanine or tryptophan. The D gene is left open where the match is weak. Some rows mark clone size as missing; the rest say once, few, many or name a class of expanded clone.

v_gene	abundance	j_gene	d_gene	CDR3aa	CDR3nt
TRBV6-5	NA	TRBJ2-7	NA	CASRKGYEQYF	TGTGCCAGCAGAAAAGGCTACGAGCAGTACTTC
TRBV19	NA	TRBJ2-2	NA	CASRTASAGELFF	TGTGCCAGTAGGACAGCATCGGCCGGGGAGCTGTTTTTT
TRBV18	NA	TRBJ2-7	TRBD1	CASSPPVATGGSYEQYF	TGTGCCAGCTCACCACCCGTGGCCACAGGGGGCTCCTACGAGCAGTACTTC
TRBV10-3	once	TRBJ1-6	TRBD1	CAQRGQINSPLHF	TGTGCCCAAAGGGGACAGATTAATTCACCCCTCCACTTT
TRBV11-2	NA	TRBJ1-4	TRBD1	CASSLGQQPRFEKLFF	TGTGCCAGCAGCTTGGGACAGCAGCCTCGATTTGAAAAACTGTTTTTT
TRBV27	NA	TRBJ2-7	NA	CASSKTQQGNEQYF	TGTGCCAGCAGTAAAACGCAACAGGGTAACGAGCAGTACTTC
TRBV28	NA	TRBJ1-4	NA	CASSSGQLNEKLFF	TGTGCCAGCAGTTCAGGACAGCTTAATGAAAAACTGTTTTTT
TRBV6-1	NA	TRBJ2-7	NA	CASERREKFYEQYF	TGTGCCAGCGAGCGCCGGGAGAAGTTCTACGAGCAGTACTTC
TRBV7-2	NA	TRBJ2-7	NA	CASSLLGRPSAYEQYF	TGTGCCAGCAGCTTACTGGGACGGCCGTCCGCCTACGAGCAGTACTTC
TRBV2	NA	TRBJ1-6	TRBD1	CASSADRSYNSPLHF	TGTGCCAGCAGTGCGGACAGGAGCTATAATTCACCCCTCCACTTT
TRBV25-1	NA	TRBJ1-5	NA	CASSQVDQPQHF	TGTGCCAGCAGTCAGGTCGATCAGCCCCAGCATTTT
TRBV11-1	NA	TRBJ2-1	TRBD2	CASSLGTSGTDEQFF	TGTGCCAGCAGCTTAGGGACTAGCGGGACGGATGAGCAGTTCTTC
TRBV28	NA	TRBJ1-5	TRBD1	CASSPGQAPQPQHF	TGTGCCAGCAGTCCTGGACAGGCCCCTCAGCCCCAGCATTTT
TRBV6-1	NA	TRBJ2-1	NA	CASSTPGLPSDEQFF	TGTGCCAGCAGTACACCGGGACTCCCTAGCGATGAGCAGTTCTTC
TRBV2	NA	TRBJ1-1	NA	CASSEAPTGQAAFF	TGTGCCAGCAGTGAAGCGCCGACAGGACAAGCAGCTTTCTTT
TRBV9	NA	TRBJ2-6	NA	CASSVWGSGANVLTF	TGTGCCAGCAGCGTTTGGGGCTCTGGGGCCAACGTCCTGACTTTC
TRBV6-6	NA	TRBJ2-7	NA	CASSYSRGYEQYF	TGTGCCAGCAGTTACTCTCGGGGCTACGAGCAGTACTTC
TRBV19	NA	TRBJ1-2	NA	CASSSTGRYGYTF	TGTGCCAGTAGTTCCACAGGGCGCTATGGCTACACCTTC
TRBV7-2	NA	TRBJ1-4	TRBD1	CASSKGDRREKLFF	TGTGCCAGCAGCAAGGGGGACAGGCGGGAAAAACTGTTTTTT
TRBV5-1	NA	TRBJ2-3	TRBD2	CASTSGRGADTQYF	TGCGCCAGCACTAGCGGGAGGGGCGCGGATACGCAGTATTTT
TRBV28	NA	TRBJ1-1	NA	CASSLSERDRAFF	TGTGCCAGCAGTTTATCTGAACGGGACCGAGCTTTCTTT
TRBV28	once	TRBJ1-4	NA	CASRGSAGAYEKLFF	TGTGCCAGCAGGGGTTCGGCAGGGGCTTATGAAAAACTGTTTTTT
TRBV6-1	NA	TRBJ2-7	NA	CASSESGWGRTPYEQYF	TGTGCCAGCAGTGAGAGCGGGTGGGGAAGAACCCCCTACGAGCAGTACTTC
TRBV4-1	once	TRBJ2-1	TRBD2	CASSHPSGFSYNEQFF	TGCGCCAGCAGCCACCCTAGCGGGTTCTCCTACAATGAGCAGTTCTTC
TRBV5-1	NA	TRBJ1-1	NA	CASSSSVNTEAFF	TGCGCCAGCAGCTCTTCGGTGAACACTGAAGCTTTCTTT
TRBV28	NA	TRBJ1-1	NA	CASSRGLGEAFF	TGTGCCAGCAGTCGGGGACTCGGTGAAGCTTTCTTT
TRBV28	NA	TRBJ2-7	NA	CASNAGSSYEQYF	TGTGCCAGCAACGCAGGAAGCTCCTACGAGCAGTACTTC
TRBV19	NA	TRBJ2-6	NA	CARMNSGAGANVLTF	TGTGCCAGGATGAATTCAGGGGCTGGGGCCAACGTCCTGACTTTC
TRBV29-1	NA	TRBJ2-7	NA	CSVGSSGTYEQYF	TGCAGCGTTGGTAGTAGCGGTACCTACGAGCAGTACTTC
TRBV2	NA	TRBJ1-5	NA	CASRRSGDSNQPQHF	TGTGCCAGCCGTCGTTCGGGAGATAGCAATCAGCCCCAGCATTTT
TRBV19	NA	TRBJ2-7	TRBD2	CASSPQAGATYEQYF	TGTGCCAGTAGTCCCCAGGCGGGAGCAACATACGAGCAGTACTTC
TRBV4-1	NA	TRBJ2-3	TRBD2	CASSQTSATHTDTQYF	TGCGCCAGCAGCCAAACTAGCGCGACACACACAGATACGCAGTATTTT
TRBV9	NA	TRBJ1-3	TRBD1	CASSVEGTGSGNTIYF	TGTGCCAGCAGCGTAGAGGGGACAGGGTCTGGAAACACCATATATTTT
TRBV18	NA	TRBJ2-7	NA	CASSPTAALSYEQYF	TGTGCCAGCTCACCCACGGCGGCCCTATCCTACGAGCAGTACTTC
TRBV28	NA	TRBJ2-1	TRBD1	CASRSGTGSFNEQFF	TGTGCCAGCAGATCCGGGACAGGCTCTTTCAATGAGCAGTTCTTC
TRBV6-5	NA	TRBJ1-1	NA	CASSKETGYGTEAFF	TGTGCCAGCAGCAAAGAGACAGGCTACGGTACTGAAGCTTTCTTT
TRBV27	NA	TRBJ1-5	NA	CASRGVGQPQHF	TGTGCCAGCAGGGGGGTAGGGCAGCCCCAGCATTTT
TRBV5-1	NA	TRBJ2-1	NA	CAGSPEGYEQFF	TGCGCCGGCAGCCCCGAGGGGTATGAGCAGTTCTTC
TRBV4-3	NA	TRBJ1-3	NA	CASSLTSGNTIYF	TGCGCCAGCAGCCTAACCTCTGGAAACACCATATATTTT
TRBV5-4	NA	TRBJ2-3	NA	CASSPDLRVADTQYF	TGTGCCAGCAGCCCAGATCTTCGGGTCGCAGATACGCAGTATTTT
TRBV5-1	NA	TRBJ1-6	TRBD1	CASSLVTGGNSPLHF	TGCGCCAGCAGCTTGGTTACAGGGGGAAATTCACCCCTCCACTTT
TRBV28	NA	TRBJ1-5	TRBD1	CASRPGGLNQPQHF	TGTGCCAGCAGACCAGGGGGCTTGAATCAGCCCCAGCATTTT
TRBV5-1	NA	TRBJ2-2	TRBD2	CASSSLAGTGELFF	TGCGCCAGCAGCTCTTTAGCGGGGACCGGGGAGCTGTTTTTT
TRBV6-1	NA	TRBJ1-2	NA	CASSEATSRGYTF	TGTGCCAGCAGTGAAGCGACATCTCGGGGCTACACCTTC
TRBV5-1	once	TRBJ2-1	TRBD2	CASSLMTSGVGEQFF	TGCGCCAGCAGCCTTATGACTAGCGGGGTAGGTGAGCAGTTCTTC